The present T cell receptor (beta chain) was sequenced within a study of T cell changes during pregnancy in multiple sclerosis. Assay: immunoSEQ multiplex PCR; the TCRdb copy retains only in-frame clones and omits some. The sample shows some 100,000 clones, approximately 90% of them seen only once. Germline CDR1 and CDR2: SGHTA and FQGTGA. The CDR3 length is 15 residues. V was clipped by 5 bases and J by 5 bases, with 17 bases between them. Sequencing was performed on peripheral blood, taken in the second trimester of pregnancy. The V and J genes are TRBV7-3 and TRBJ2-3; maybe TRBD2 (7 bases). The TCR sequence derives from a female donor with multiple sclerosis, enrolled in a pregnancy study. The CDR3 reads CASSKGGGAGDTQYF. DNA for the CDR3: TGTGCCAGCAGCAAGGGAGGGGGGGCCGGAGATACGCAGTATTTT. Full variable domain (remainder filled in from reference TRBV7-3 and TRBJ2-3): GAGVSQTPSNKVTEKGKYVELRCDPISGHTALYWYRQSLGQGPEFLIYFQGTGAADDSGLPNDRFFAVRPEGSVSTLKIQRTERGDSAVYLCASSKGGGAGDTQYFGPGTRLTVL.